This T cell receptor beta chain was sequenced for a study of T cells in localized non-small cell lung cancer. Some clones are missing from TCRdb's copy, which holds only in-frame ones; the method was immunoSEQ multiplex PCR. The sample lists about 22,000 clones, 80% to 90% occurring once. The CDR3 is 13 residues long. Germline-derived CDR1 and CDR2 are SGHRS and YFSETQ. Trimming shortened V by 1 base and J by 0 bases, and 2 bases separated the two germline ends. This chain uses TRBV5-1 with TRBJ1-3; unclear D gene. The receptor was isolated from a man aged 40 to 69 with stage II squamous cell lung carcinoma. Sequencing was performed on PBMCs, taken before any cancer treatment. The CDR3 is CASSLTSGNTIYF. CDR3 bases: TGCGCCAGCAGCTTGACCTCTGGAAACACCATATATTTT.